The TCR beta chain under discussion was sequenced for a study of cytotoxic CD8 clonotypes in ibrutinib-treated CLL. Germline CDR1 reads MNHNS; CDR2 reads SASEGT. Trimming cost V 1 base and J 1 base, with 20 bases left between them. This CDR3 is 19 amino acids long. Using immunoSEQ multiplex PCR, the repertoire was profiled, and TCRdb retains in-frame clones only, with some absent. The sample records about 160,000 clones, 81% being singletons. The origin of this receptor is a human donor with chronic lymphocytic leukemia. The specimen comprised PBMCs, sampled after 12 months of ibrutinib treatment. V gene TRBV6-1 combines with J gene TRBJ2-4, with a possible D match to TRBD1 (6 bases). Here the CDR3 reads CASSEGTLGGLMAKNIQYF. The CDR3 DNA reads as TGTGCCAGCAGTGAAGGCACCTTAGGGGGTTTAATGGCCAAAAACATTCAGTACTTC.